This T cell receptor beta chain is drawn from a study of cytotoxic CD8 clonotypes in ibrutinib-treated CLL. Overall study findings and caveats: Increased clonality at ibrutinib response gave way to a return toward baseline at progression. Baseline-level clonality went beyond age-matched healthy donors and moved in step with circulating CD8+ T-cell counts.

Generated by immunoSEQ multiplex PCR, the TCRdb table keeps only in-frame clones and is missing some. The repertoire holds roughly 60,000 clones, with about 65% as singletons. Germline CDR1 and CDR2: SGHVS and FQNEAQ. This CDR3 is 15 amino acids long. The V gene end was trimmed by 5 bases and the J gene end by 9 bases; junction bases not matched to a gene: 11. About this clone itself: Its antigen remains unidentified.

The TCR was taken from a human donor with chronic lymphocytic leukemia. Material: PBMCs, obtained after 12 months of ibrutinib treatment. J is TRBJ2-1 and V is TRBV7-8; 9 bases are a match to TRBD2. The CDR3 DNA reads TGTGCCAGCAGCATACTGGGACTAGCCAGAGGTGAGCAGTTCTTC. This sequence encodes CASSILGLARGEQFF.